The 27 T cell receptor beta chains listed next were all sequenced from one sample in a study of tumour-infiltrating T cells in Burkitt lymphoma. Libraries were prepared by immunoSEQ multiplex PCR; TCRdb keeps only in-frame clonotypes and omits some of them. This table holds more than 40,000 clones, roughly 31% found once. What was sequenced was tumor tissue. The receptors were sampled from a human donor with Burkitt lymphoma.

Here the CDR3 reads CAIRGLYEQYF. DNA of the CDR3: TGTGCCATCAGGGGGCTCTACGAGCAGTACTTC. The V and J genes are TRBV10-3 and TRBJ2-7, with D maybe TRBD1 (5 bases). The germline V gene has CDR1 ENHRY and CDR2 SYGVKD. CDR3 length equals 11 residues. V was shortened by 6 bases and J by 3 bases, with 6 bases between the two germline ends.

The rearrangement joins TRBV5-1 to TRBJ2-7; 12 nucleotides align to TRBD1. CDR1 and CDR2 from the germline V gene are SGHRS and YFSETQ. The CDR3 runs 14 residues. The ends lost 4 bases at V and 4 bases at J; junction bases unmatched: 3. The CDR3 loop reads CASSRGQGAYEQYF. The CDR3 DNA reads as TGCGCCAGCAGCCGGGGACAGGGGGCTTACGAGCAGTACTTC.

This clone was detected a few times. The chain couples TRBV5-1 to TRBJ1-1; D ambiguous. Germline lookup yields CDR1 SGHRS and CDR2 YFSETQ. CDR3 size: 14 residues. Trimming pared 3 bases from V and 2 bases from J, leaving 11 bases between. In nucleotides, the CDR3 is TGCGCCAGCAGCTCCGCGACCGCAAACACTGAAGCTTTCTTT. Translating gives CASSSATANTEAFF.

J is TRBJ1-4 and V is TRBV10-3, with 9 bases lining up with TRBD1. The CDR3 spans 16 residues. CDR1 is ENHRY, CDR2 SYGVKD, per germline. With V trimmed by 5 bases and J by 4 bases, 8 bases remained unmatched. The CDR3 sequence: CAISQGTGNVNEKLFF. In nucleotides, the CDR3 is TGTGCCATCAGTCAGGGGACAGGGAACGTTAATGAAAAACTGTTTTTT.

The rearrangement links TRBV14 to TRBJ2-5; unclear D gene. V lost 0 bases, J lost 6 bases, and 8 bases lay in between. The CDR3 covers 13 residues. Per germline, CDR1 SGHDN and CDR2 FVKESK. In nucleotides, the CDR3 is TGTGCCAGCAGCCAAGAGGCCCGAAAGACCCAGTACTTC. The encoded protein is CASSQEARKTQYF.

The chain's CDR3 is CSVQTGSRTSGGYTF. DNA of the CDR3: TGCAGCGTCCAGACAGGGTCGAGGACCTCCGGTGGCTACACCTTC. The rearrangement uses TRBV29-1 and TRBJ1-2; 7 nucleotides match TRBD1. CDR1 SQVTM and CDR2 ANQGSEA come from the germline V gene. The CDR3 length is 15 residues. The J segment lost 7 bases and the V segment lost 6 bases, leaving 17 bases of the junction unmatched.

This chain links TRBV27 with TRBJ1-2, with D possibly being TRBD1 (5 bases). V shed 4 bases and J shed 5 bases, with 14 bases lying between them. CDR1 and CDR2 from the germline V gene are MNHEY and SMNVEV (reference sequence). The CDR3 spans 14 residues. The CDR3 coding sequence is TGTGCCAGCAGTTCCCATCCGGGGCTGTATGGCTACACCTTC. This codes for CASSSHPGLYGYTF.

V is TRBV6-5 and J is TRBJ2-3; weak D call: TRBD2 (7 bases). The CDR3 is made up of 15 amino acids. Trimming removed 4 bases from V and 7 bases from J, with 18 bases in between. Germline V gene sequence: CDR1 MNHEY, CDR2 SVGAGI. The CDR3 loop is CASSLGGPGVNTQYF. DNA for the CDR3: TGTGCCAGCAGTTTGGGGGGGCCCGGTGTCAATACGCAGTATTTT.

The chain employs TRBV19 and TRBJ2-5; maybe TRBD2 (5 bases). Germline V CDR1 and CDR2: LNHDA, SQIVND (reference sequence). Trimming removed 4 bases at V and 5 bases at J, with 11 bases between. The CDR3 is 13 amino acids. The CDR3, as DNA: TGTGCCAGTAGTACCCGGACTGGGGAGACCCAGTACTTC. It specifies CASSTRTGETQYF.

The V and J genes are TRBV10-3 and TRBJ2-1, with no clear D. Germline V lookup: CDR1 ENHRY, CDR2 SYGVKD. V was clipped by 2 bases and J by 3 bases, with 5 bases between them. CDR3 length: 13 residues. CDR3 amino acids: CAISEAGYNEQFF. The CDR3 nucleotides read TGTGCCATCAGTGAGGCAGGCTACAATGAGCAGTTCTTC.

This clone has only a few counts. The V gene is TRBV6-1, the J gene TRBJ1-1, with a possible D match to TRBD1 (6 bases). V lost 5 bases and J 0 bases, leaving 13 bases between the germline ends. The CDR3 has 15 amino acids. Germline CDR1 is MNHNS and CDR2 is SASEGT. CDR3 sequence (DNA): TGTGCCAGCAGTCTATACAGGGCCATGAACACTGAAGCTTTCTTT. Its protein is CASSLYRAMNTEAFF.

This clone occurred a few times. The rearrangement joins TRBV2 to TRBJ2-3; 10 positions agree with TRBD1. Germline CDR1 reads SNHLY; CDR2 reads FYNNEI. J gave up 4 bases and V 7 bases, and 5 bases lay outside the gene matches. This CDR3 spans 14 amino acids. CDR3 in amino acids: CASITGTGADTQYF. CDR3 nucleotides: TGTGCCAGCATCACCGGGACAGGGGCAGATACGCAGTATTTT.

The rearrangement joins TRBV7-2 to TRBJ1-2, with D possibly TRBD1 on 5 matching bases. Germline assignment: CDR1 SGHTA and CDR2 FQGNSA. CDR3 length equals 15 residues. Trimming pared 1 base from V and 7 bases from J, leaving 16 bases between. CDR3 region: CASSLDGAQGVGYTF. As DNA, the CDR3 is TGTGCCAGCAGCTTAGATGGAGCCCAAGGGGTTGGCTACACCTTC.

This clone has only a few counts. The rearrangement links TRBV11-1 to TRBJ2-3; 9 bases align to TRBD1. Germline CDR1 is SGHAT and CDR2 is FQDESV (reference sequence). The ends lost 4 bases at V and 2 bases at J; junction bases unmatched: 7. The CDR3 spans 16 residues. The CDR3 nucleotides are TGTGCCAGCAGCTCGACCGGGACAGGGAACACAGATACGCAGTATTTT. Translation gives CASSSTGTGNTDTQYF.

The CDR3 DNA reads as TGTGCCAGTAGGGGGAACGGGAATTTGGAAAAACTGTTTTTT. This gives the protein CASRGNGNLEKLFF. This chain uses TRBV19 with TRBJ1-4; no firm D call. Germline CDR1 and CDR2: LNHDA and SQIVND (reference sequence). Trimming left V 6 bases short and J 8 bases short, with 16 bases between. The CDR3 runs 14 residues.

The chain recombines TRBV28 with TRBJ2-7, with D unresolved. The V gene's germline CDR1 is MDHEN and CDR2 SYDVKM. The V gene lost 4 bases and the J gene lost 12 bases, with 19 bases spanning the gap. This CDR3 spans 13 amino acids. The CDR3 DNA reads as TGTGCCAGCAGTTCTCCGGGCCTCTCGAGTGCGTACTTC. It specifies CASSSPGLSSAYF.

The chain is built from TRBV2 and TRBJ1-1, with TRBD1 matching over 7 bases. The germline CDR1 and CDR2 sequences are SNHLY and FYNNEI. This CDR3 comprises 15 residues. The ends lost 5 bases at V and 4 bases at J; junction bases unmatched: 10. Here the CDR3 reads CASSPRQGGLTEAFF. The DNA for the CDR3 is TGTGCCAGCAGTCCGCGACAGGGAGGTCTCACTGAAGCTTTCTTT.

This sequence joins TRBV5-5 and TRBJ2-7; tentatively, D is TRBD2 (6 bases). CDR3 length: 15 residues. Germline V lookup: CDR1 SGHKS, CDR2 YYEKEE (reference sequence). The V and J ends lost 4 bases and 3 bases respectively, with 17 bases between them. DNA for the CDR3: TGTGCCAGCAGCCGCAACACGGAGGGCTTCTACGAGCAGTACTTC. Encoded protein: CASSRNTEGFYEQYF.

This clone was seen more than once but under ten times. The V and J genes are TRBV30 and TRBJ2-5; 8 bases match TRBD2. This CDR3 has 14 amino acids. V was clipped by 3 bases and J by 6 bases; unmatched bases: 9. Germline assignment: CDR1 GTSNPN and CDR2 SVGIG (reference sequence). CDR3 protein: CAWRRLALDKTQYF. CDR3 coding DNA: TGTGCCTGGAGGCGACTAGCGCTGGATAAGACCCAGTACTTC.

The V and J genes are TRBV7-6 and TRBJ2-3; 8 bases are shared with TRBD2. CDR3 length equals 16 residues. Germline trimming cut 1 base from V and 7 bases from J; bases unmatched to any gene: 10. Looked up from germline, CDR1 is SGHVS and CDR2 is FNYEAQ. The chain's CDR3 is CASSLGAGGQTHTQYF. CDR3 nucleotide sequence: TGTGCCAGCAGCTTAGGGGCGGGGGGCCAGACTCATACGCAGTATTTT.

This rearrangement joins TRBV2 to TRBJ1-3; 7 nucleotides match TRBD1. Germline V gene data show CDR1 as SNHLY and CDR2 as FYNNEI. The ends lost 6 bases at V and 4 bases at J; junction bases unmatched: 9. The CDR3 is 15 amino acids. The CDR3 DNA is TGTGCCAGCAGCCAACAGGGGCCTAGGGGAAACACCATATATTTT. It specifies CASSQQGPRGNTIYF.

The chain recombines TRBV5-6 with TRBJ2-3, with unresolved D. Germline V gene sequence: CDR1 SGHDT, CDR2 YYEEEE. The CDR3 has 17 amino acids. V lost 4 bases to trimming and J lost 4 bases, with 22 bases between them. Here the CDR3 reads CASSLTGHSPKADTQYF. CDR3 nucleotide sequence: TGTGCCAGCAGCCTGACGGGCCACAGTCCCAAGGCAGATACGCAGTATTTT. Filled out from reference TRBV5-6 and TRBJ2-3, the complete variable domain reads DAGVTQSPTHLIKTRGQQVTLRCSPKSGHDTVSWYQQALGQGPQFIFQYYEEEERQRGNFPDRFSGHQFPNYSSELNVNALLLGDSALYLCASSLTGHSPKADTQYFGPGTRLTVL.

V usage is TRBV5-4 and J usage is TRBJ2-7; TRBD1 aligns across 11 bases. This CDR3 is built from 15 residues. Per the germline V gene, CDR1 is SGHNT and CDR2 is YYREEE (reference sequence). Unmatched junction bases numbered 5, after V lost 5 bases and J lost 1 base. CDR3 in DNA: TGTGCCAGCAGACCCCGGGACAGGGGGTCCTACGAGCAGTACTTC. This translates into CASRPRDRGSYEQYF.

This clone was observed a few times. V usage is TRBV19 and J usage is TRBJ1-2, with unresolved D. The length of the CDR3 is 16 residues. V was clipped by 4 bases and J by 0 bases, with 15 bases between them. CDR1 is LNHDA, CDR2 SQIVND, per germline (reference sequence). The CDR3 spells CASSTPPGRANYGYTF. Written as DNA, the CDR3 is TGTGCCAGTAGTACCCCCCCCGGCCGCGCTAACTATGGCTACACCTTC.

There are a few counts of this clone. This chain's CDR3 is CASSPDRGYGYTF. CDR3 in DNA: TGTGCCAGCTCACCGGACAGGGGCTATGGCTACACCTTC. This sequence joins TRBV18 and TRBJ1-2; 9 nucleotides line up with TRBD1. With 3 bases clipped from V and 4 bases from J, the junction kept 0 bases outside the gene matches. The CDR3 has 13 amino acids. CDR1 and CDR2 (germline): KGHSH, LQKENI.

The V and J genes are TRBV18 and TRBJ2-5; possible D gene TRBD1, 6 bases. Germline CDR1 and CDR2: KGHSH and LQKENI. V was cut by 3 bases and J by 2 bases, with 7 bases left in between. The CDR3 has 13 amino acids. The CDR3 protein is CASSPGAQETQYF. CDR3 DNA: TGTGCCAGCTCACCGGGGGCACAAGAGACCCAGTACTTC.

This chain links TRBV7-3 with TRBJ2-1; D perhaps matches TRBD1 (6 bases). This CDR3 region has 13 residues. CDR1 is SGHTA, CDR2 FQGTGA, per germline. Between the trimmed V and J ends, which lost 4 bases and 4 bases, there was a span of 8 bases. CDR3 amino acids: CASSSGEYNEQFF. Written as DNA, the CDR3 is TGTGCCAGCAGCTCAGGGGAGTACAATGAGCAGTTCTTC.